This T cell receptor (beta chain) was recorded in a study of vaccination effects on CD4 cells after COVID-19. Antigen-specific CD4+ T cells were first expanded with viral peptide pools by the ViraFEST assay and only then sequenced. Following an approximately eleven-day culture, CD4+ T cells were purified. The vaccine given was either BNT162b2 or mRNA-1273, in two doses. Only in-frame clones appear in the TCRdb table, and some are missing; sequencing was by immunoSEQ multiplex PCR. The table includes 25,000 to 30,000 clones, 60% to 80% detected once. Turning to this clone: Its antigen is unknown.

CDR1 and CDR2 (germline): LNHDA, SQIVND (reference sequence). V shed 3 bases, J shed 4 bases, and the junction held 9 bases outside the gene matches. The CDR3 contains 16 residues. The clonotype originates from a human donor who received a COVID-19 vaccine. Some clones in this sample may be carry-over from other donors' samples. The V gene is TRBV19, the J gene TRBJ2-3; TRBD2 agrees at 8 bases. The specimen was CD4+ T cells from PBMCs cultured with SARS-CoV-2 spike peptides, collected after COVID-19 vaccination. The CDR3, as DNA: TGTGCCAGTAGTATCCGGGGGGGCATTGGTGCAGATACGCAGTATTTT. Protein product: CASSIRGGIGADTQYF.